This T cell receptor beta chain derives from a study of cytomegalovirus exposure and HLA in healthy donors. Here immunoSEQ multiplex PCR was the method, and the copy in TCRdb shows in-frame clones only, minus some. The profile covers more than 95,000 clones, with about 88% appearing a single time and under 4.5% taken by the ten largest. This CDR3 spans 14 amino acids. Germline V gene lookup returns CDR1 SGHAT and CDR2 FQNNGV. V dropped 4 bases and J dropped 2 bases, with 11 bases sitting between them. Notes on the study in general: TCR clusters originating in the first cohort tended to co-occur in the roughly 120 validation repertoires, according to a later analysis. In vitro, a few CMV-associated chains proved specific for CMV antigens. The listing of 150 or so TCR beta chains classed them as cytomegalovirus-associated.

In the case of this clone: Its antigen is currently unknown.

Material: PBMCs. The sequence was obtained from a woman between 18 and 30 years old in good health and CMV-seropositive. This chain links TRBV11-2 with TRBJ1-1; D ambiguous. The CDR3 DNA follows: TGTGCCAGCAGCTCAACAGACCCTAACACTGAAGCTTTCTTT. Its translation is CASSSTDPNTEAFF.